The T cell receptor beta chain under discussion was sequenced for a study of CD8 T cells in Susac syndrome. The CDR3 consists of 16 residues. The germline V gene encodes CDR1 GTSNPN and CDR2 SVGIG (reference sequence). V was clipped by 0 bases and J by 1 base, with 12 bases between them. TEMRA cells were enriched by FACS, while CD8+ and CD4+ T cells were obtained through a negative isolation that was performed magnetically. With random hexamers, reverse transcription was performed on about 0.5 to 1 ug of RNA. A single record per CDR3 protein comes from TCRdb applying MiXCR to the immunoSEQ multiplex PCR reads. Of about 120,000 distinct CDR3 sequences listed, 94% are singletons.

The source material was CD4+ T cells from PBMCs. The V and J genes are TRBV30 and TRBJ1-4; weak D call: TRBD1 (5 bases). The receptor was isolated from a human donor in good health. Written as DNA, the CDR3 is TGTGCCTGGAGTGTACTAAAGGGGCGAACTAATGAAAAACTGTTTTTT. Translating it yields CAWSVLKGRTNEKLFF.